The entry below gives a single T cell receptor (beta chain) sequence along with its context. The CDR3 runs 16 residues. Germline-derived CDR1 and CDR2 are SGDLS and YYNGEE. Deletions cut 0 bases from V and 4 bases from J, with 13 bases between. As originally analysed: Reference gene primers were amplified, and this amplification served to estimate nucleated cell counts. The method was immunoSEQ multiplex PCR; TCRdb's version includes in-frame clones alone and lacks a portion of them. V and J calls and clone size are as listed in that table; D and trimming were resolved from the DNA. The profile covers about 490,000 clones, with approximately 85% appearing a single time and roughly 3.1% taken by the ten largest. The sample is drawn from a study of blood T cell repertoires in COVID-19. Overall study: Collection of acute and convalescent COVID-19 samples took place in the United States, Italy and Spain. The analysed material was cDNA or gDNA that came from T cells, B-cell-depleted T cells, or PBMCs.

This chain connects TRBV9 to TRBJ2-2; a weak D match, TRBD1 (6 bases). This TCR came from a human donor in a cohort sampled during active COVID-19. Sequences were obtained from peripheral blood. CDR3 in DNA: TGTGCCAGCAGCGTAGCTTTGGGGGCGCCCACCGGGGAGCTGTTTTTT. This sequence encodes CASSVALGAPTGELFF.